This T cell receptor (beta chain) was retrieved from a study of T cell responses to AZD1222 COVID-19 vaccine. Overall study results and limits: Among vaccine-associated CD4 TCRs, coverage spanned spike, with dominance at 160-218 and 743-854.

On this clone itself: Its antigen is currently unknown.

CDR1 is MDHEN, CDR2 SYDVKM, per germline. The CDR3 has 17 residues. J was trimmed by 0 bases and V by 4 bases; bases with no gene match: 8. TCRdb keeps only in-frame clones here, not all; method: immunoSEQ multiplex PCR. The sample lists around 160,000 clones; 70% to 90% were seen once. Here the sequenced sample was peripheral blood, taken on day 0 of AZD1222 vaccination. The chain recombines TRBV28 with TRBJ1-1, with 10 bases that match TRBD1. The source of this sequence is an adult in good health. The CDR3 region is CASSYRQGAVMNTEAFF. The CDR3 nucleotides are TGTGCCAGCAGTTACCGACAGGGGGCGGTTATGAACACTGAAGCTTTCTTT. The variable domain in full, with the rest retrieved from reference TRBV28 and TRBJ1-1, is DVKVTQSSRYLVKRTGEKVFLECVQDMDHENMFWYRQDPGLGLRLIYFSYDVKMKEKGDIPEGYSVSREKKERFSLILESASTNQTSMYLCASSYRQGAVMNTEAFFGQGTRLTVV.